This T cell receptor (beta chain) was obtained from a study of T cells in Graves' hyperthyroidism and ophthalmopathy. Findings and limits, study-wide: Before onset, by a median of approximately 5.9 months, the model predicted ophthalmopathy. Patients with ophthalmopathy were separated from those with stable hyperthyroidism by a 13 V-J model.

Points on this clonotype: What it binds is not known.

The V and J ends lost 6 bases and 3 bases respectively, with 17 bases between them. Germline assignment: CDR1 DFQATT and CDR2 SNEGSKA (reference sequence). The CDR3 consists of 14 residues. Amplification targeted TCR beta CDR3 regions from RNA transcripts. Researchers ran a first-round RT-PCR on the TCR CDR3 using the HTBI primer set. TCRdb re-derived calls from the multiplex PCR reads in MiXCR, one entry per CDR3 protein. The profile shows approximately 510,000 distinct CDR3 sequences, more than 20% of them singletons. The TCR comes from a man younger than 35 with Graves' hyperthyroidism. J is TRBJ1-1 and V is TRBV20-1; D gene unclear. The sequenced material came from blood. The chain's CDR3 is CSAAPVGSDTEAFF. The CDR3, as DNA: TGCAGTGCGGCCCCCGTCGGGTCGGACACTGAAGCTTTCTTT.